The text below deals with one T cell receptor (beta chain). What this receptor recognizes is not known. No much larger clone exists at a distance of one base, and base qualities are not known. These data are taken from a study of cytomegalovirus exposure and HLA in healthy donors (dated by TCRdb to 2016 to 2017). Background on the whole study: An earlier analysis of 587 of the donors reported 250 to 300 Gb of sequence data and some 100 million unique TCR beta sequences from about 200 million T cells. The study combined high-throughput TCR immunosequencing, statistical association of individual TCRs with disease status, and machine learning to predict cytomegalovirus infection status. The number of donors typed differed by locus, with about 629-630 for A, B, C, DRB1 and DQB1, about 500 for DQA1, over 600 for DPA1, and 450 to 480 for DPB1. Four to six DR-DQ haplotypes were handled as single units for association and clustering, since linkage in the cohort was strong. A later genetic analysis used genome-wide SNP genotypes for about 55% of the 666 donors, treating that subset as a discovery cohort. Rather than using new phenotypic data, the later analysis identified candidate immune exposures from TCR beta sequences and from how often those sequences occurred across donors. Class I and class II HLA loci were covered by the typing at four-digit resolution. Every repertoire in the discovery cohort had been generated on one and the same sequencing platform. An earlier analysis of several hundred of the donors used high-throughput TCR beta sequencing to judge whether each TCR beta V gene segment behaved as functional or pseudogenic. The T cell repertoires of several hundred subjects were profiled by immunosequencing and related to cytomegalovirus serostatus. Donor age, sex, ethnicity and CMV serostatus were collected together with the repertoire data. Besides the first cohort of hundreds of subjects, a separate validation cohort made up of 90 to 150 different subjects was used. The aim of the study was to test whether cataloging public T cell receptors could identify signatures of past pathogen exposure. An early release covering about 600 HLA-typed donors comprised 250 to 350 gigabases of sequencing data and roughly 86 million unique TCR sequences. Across 300 to 400 genotyped donors of the cohort, an average of roughly 200,000 unique TCR beta nucleotide sequences per donor were sequenced, and about a sixth of those sequences were non-productive. In a later analysis, previously published TCR beta repertoires from some 640 donors were re-analyzed and high-resolution HLA genotyping was added so that TCR occurrence patterns could be studied. Of the 300 to 400 genotyped donors, approximately 83% fell in the genetic ancestry cluster associated with self-reported Caucasian donors. Results and caveats for the whole study, not just this receptor: A later genetic analysis associated a missense DCLRE1C variant with V-gene and J-gene trimming of TCR beta chains, and an independent cohort replicated the association. When HLA alleles, especially DR and DQ, strongly co-occurred, attributing TCR associations to individual alleles was difficult. A later genetic analysis reported fewer N-insertions in productive TCRs among donors in an Asian-associated ancestry cluster than the roughly 700-donor mean. The authors suggested that the approach could potentially be generalized to other disease states and immunological phenotypes. A group of highly shared sequence variants was considered likely to be a technical artifact of the sequencing pipeline. Most CMV-associated TCR beta chains appeared to be HLA-restricted in a later analysis, and the HLA associations seemed to be driven largely by CMV exposure. Some IMGT-functional V segments, including TRBV6-2 and TRBV6-3, could not be distinguished by the 87-base-pair reads and were therefore excluded. In vitro tests confirmed that three of the cytomegalovirus-associated TCR beta chains recognize cytomegalovirus antigens. A later analysis reported that several top co-occurrence clusters appeared linked to parvovirus B19, influenza, CMV and Epstein-Barr virus. For the cohort, immune exposure information was limited to CMV serostatus. Linkage disequilibrium might explain the correlated functional status among segregating V segments, but an unknown experimental factor could not be excluded. The classifier was reported to diagnose cytomegalovirus status with high specificity and sensitivity in both the original cohort and the validation cohort. The earlier analysis of some 560 of the donors excluded about 16 rarely observed V segments, including chromosome 9 orphons, because counts were too low. Roughly uniform sequencing depth across donors was assumed in presence/absence analyses, although this assumption may not hold. At a false discovery rate of 0.05, a later analysis linked fewer than 20,000 TCR beta sequences to specific HLA alleles. While some public TCRs were present in many individuals, most TCR sequences turned up only very rarely across donors. Because HLA typing was missing for some donors at each locus, association tests included only the typed subset. In an earlier analysis of approximately 590 of the donors, most TCR beta V segments appeared in productive rearrangements about 87% or about 30% of the time, broadly matching IMGT annotations. A further reported finding was that TCR beta sequences accurately predicted the HLA-A and HLA-B alleles for most subjects in the first cohort. The study gave a list of about 160 TCR beta chains associated with cytomegalovirus. Compared with equally common non-associated chains, HLA-associated TCR beta chains in a later analysis were more clonally expanded and had lower generation probabilities. In a later analysis, TCR association rates were found to vary across HLA loci, with the most associated TCRs seen for DRB1 alleles and the fewest for HLA-C alleles. In this cohort, only TCR beta chains were sequenced, and detectable features were limited by the absence of alpha or paired-chain data.

In total, 600 or so healthy bone marrow donors made up the cohort. At the time of sampling, all cohort members were nominally healthy, though unrecorded immune exposures were likely present. The donor was CMV seronegative and was included in the group of about 350 seronegative cohort members. Every donor gave a peripheral blood sample, and the peripheral blood mononuclear cells from that sample were used for TCR beta sequencing. Genomic DNA extraction from the blood cell samples was performed with the Qiagen DNeasy Blood Extraction Kit. Receptors were amplified or captured by the immunoSEQ multiplex PCR assay. A mixture of 60 forward primers for TCR Vbeta segments and 13 reverse primers for TCR Jbeta segments was used in the multiplex PCR. The CDR3 region of rearranged TCR beta genes was amplified from genomic DNA with a multiplex PCR assay. On the Illumina HiSeq System, the amplified TCR beta libraries were sequenced as 87-base-pair reads. On the authors' methods: Across the 600 to 700 repertoires, a later analysis counted 60 million to 90 million unique TCR beta chains, roughly 11 million of which were shared by at least two donors. Raw reads were error-corrected and collapsed into unique sequences by a nearest-neighbor algorithm in which closely related sequences were merged to remove PCR and sequencing errors. Alignment of CDR3 sequences to IMGT reference sequences was used to assign V, D and J gene segments. For a sequence to be retained, a match of at least six nucleotides was required to both a V gene segment and a J gene segment. Rearrangements were classified as productive when the CDR3 lacked stop codons and remained in frame with V and J, and all other rearrangements were classified as non-productive. CDR3 was defined according to IMGT convention as the region running from the second conserved V-encoded cysteine to the conserved J-encoded phenylalanine. The earlier analysis of a few hundred of the donors excluded sequences that lacked an unambiguous match to a single V gene segment. An earlier analysis of approximately 590 of the donors classified V segments as functional when productive rearrangements were above 56.7% and as segregating when the standard deviation between donors was above 5%. A statistical classification framework was built for diagnosing cytomegalovirus status from the catalog of TCR beta chain sequences. In a later analysis, TCR nucleotide sequences were compared against IMGT/GENE-DB human TR gene sequences so that V and J genes could be assigned. In a later analysis, CDR3 sequences and most-parsimonious VDJ recombination scenarios were assigned using the TCRdist pipeline. A later analysis defined each TCR beta chain by its CDR3 amino acid sequence plus V-gene family, and excluded reads lacking a unique V-gene family. In a later analysis, around 650 highly shared, low-generation-probability nucleotide sequences were removed to address suspected cross-contamination and a sequencing artifact. For each public chain, a later analysis derived a clonal expansion index from normalized ranks of inferred template counts within each repertoire. Generation probabilities in a later analysis came from a VDJ recombination model fitted to out-of-frame rearrangements, and those results were checked against IGoR. A later analysis scored TCR-TCR, TCR-HLA and TCR-CMV co-occurrence with hypergeometric tests, applying a repertoire-size bias correction to TCR pairs. A later analysis estimated false discovery rates by permuting HLA or CMV assignments 20 times. A later analysis grouped co-occurring TCRs with DBSCAN, adding TCRdist sequence similarity when clustering within HLA-allele-positive subsets. Repertoires with fewer than 30,000 or more than 120,000 public chains were left out of co-occurrence clustering, as were about five repertoires with anomalous nucleotide sharing. Here the immuneACCESS table is served through TCRdb, limited to in-frame sequences with V and J called. Missing clones are a known gap in these copies; in checked studies unresolved V genes cover under half, and the rest lacks a known reason. The D gene and trimming were derived from the DNA, and the V and J assignments and clone size from that table. The sample table shows 200,000 to 250,000 clones, and approximately 88% are seen once. The ten largest account for more than 0.6% of the sample.

The CDR3 goes from the cysteine to the phenylalanine over 13 residues. The retained sequence is limited to the CDR3, 39 bases, with the frame set at the first base. As encoded in the germline V gene, CDR1 is SGHTS while CDR2 is YDEGEE. V loses 1 base, J loses 2 bases, and the germline ends lie 7 bases apart. Source material: PBMCs. The TCR was taken from a boy aged 2-9 years in good health and CMV-seronegative. The chain was built from TRBV5-8 and TRBJ2-7; the D segment could be TRBD1, given 5 matching bases. The CDR3 protein sequence reads: CASSLRGTYEQYF. The nucleotides are TGTGCCAGCAGCTTGAGGGGTACCTACGAGCAGTACTTC.